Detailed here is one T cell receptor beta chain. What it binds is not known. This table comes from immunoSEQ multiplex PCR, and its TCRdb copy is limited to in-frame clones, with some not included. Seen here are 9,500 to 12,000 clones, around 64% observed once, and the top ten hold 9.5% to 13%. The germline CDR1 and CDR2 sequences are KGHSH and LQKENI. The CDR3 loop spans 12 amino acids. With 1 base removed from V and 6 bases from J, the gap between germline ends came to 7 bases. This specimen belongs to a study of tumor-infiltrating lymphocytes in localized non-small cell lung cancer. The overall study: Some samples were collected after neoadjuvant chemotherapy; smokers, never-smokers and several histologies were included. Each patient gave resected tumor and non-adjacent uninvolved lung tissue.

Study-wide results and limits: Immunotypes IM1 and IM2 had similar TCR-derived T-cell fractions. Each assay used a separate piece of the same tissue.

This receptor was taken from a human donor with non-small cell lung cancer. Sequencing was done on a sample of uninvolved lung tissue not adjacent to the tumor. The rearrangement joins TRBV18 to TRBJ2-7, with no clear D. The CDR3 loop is CASSPLGVEQYF. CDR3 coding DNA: TGTGCCAGCTCACCACTTGGTGTCGAGCAGTACTTC.